Sequencing of this T cell receptor beta chain was carried out in a study of shared T cell receptors in the human thymus. Deletions cut 0 bases from V and 0 bases from J, with 15 bases between. There are 19 residues in the CDR3. Germline V gene lookup returns CDR1 LGHNA and CDR2 YNFKEQ. Only in-frame clones appear in the TCRdb table, and some are missing; sequencing was by immunoSEQ multiplex PCR. The table lists hundreds of thousands of clones, about 87% of them singletons. These data were likewise used in another study, on human thymus T cells.

This sequence originates from a boy younger than two with a congenital heart defect. This chain joins TRBV4-2 and TRBJ2-6, with D unresolved. Specimen: thymocytes. DNA of the CDR3: TGTGCCAGCAGCCAAGACTGCGTGGCAGCTAGCTCTGGGGCCAACGTCCTGACTTTC. This gives the protein CASSQDCVAASSGANVLTF.